The clone carrying this T cell receptor (beta chain) was seen a single time. Its matching antigen is unknown. This sample was taken from a study of shared clonotypes between healthy human individuals. Whole-study findings and limits: Even with large depth, rarefaction showed that sorted-subset sequencing was incomplete. Larger estimated richness was generally recorded for naive subsets relative to memory subsets.

This table comes from immunoSEQ multiplex PCR, and its TCRdb copy is limited to in-frame clones, with some not included. The sample has millions of clones, 85% to 95% seen once. Naive CD8 cells lacked CD45RO, underwent positive selection for CCR7 and left out terminally differentiated effector memory CD45RA+ cells. The TCR sequence derives from a young man in good health. Sequenced sample: naive CD8+ T cells sorted from blood.

Here the CDR3 reads CASKDSAETQYF. DNA for the CDR3: TGTGCCAGCAAGGACTCTGCTGAGACCCAGTACTTC. The V gene is TRBV7-9, the J gene TRBJ2-5; D perhaps matches TRBD2 (5 bases). CDR1 is SEHNR and CDR2 is FQNEAQ in the germline V gene (reference sequence). The CDR3 contains 12 residues. The germline V and J ends were trimmed by 7 bases and 5 bases, with 11 bases remaining between them. Full variable domain (outside the CDR3, taken from reference TRBV7-9 and TRBJ2-5): DTGVSQNPRHKITKRGQNVTFRCDPISEHNRLYWYRQTLGQGPEFLTYFQNEAQLEKSRLLSDRFSAERPKGSFSTLEIQRTEQGDSAMYLCASKDSAETQYFGPGTRLLVL.